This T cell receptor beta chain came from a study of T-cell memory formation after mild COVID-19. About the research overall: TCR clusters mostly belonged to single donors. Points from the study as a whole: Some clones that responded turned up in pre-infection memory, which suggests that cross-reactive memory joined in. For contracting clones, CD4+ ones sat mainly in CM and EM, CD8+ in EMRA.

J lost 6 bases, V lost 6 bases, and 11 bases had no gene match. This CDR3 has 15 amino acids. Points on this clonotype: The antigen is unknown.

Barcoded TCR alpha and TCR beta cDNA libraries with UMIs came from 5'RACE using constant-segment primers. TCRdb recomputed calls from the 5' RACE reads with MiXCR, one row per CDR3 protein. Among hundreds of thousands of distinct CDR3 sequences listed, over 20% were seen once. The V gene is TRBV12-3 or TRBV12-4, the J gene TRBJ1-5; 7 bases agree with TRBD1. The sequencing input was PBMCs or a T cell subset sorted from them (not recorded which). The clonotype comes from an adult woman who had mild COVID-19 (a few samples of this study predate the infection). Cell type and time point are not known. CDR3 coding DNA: TGTGCCAGCAGATCTCAGGGGGGAATGGGTCAGCCCCAGCATTTT. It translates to CASRSQGGMGQPQHF.